These 30 T cell receptor beta chains were sequenced from one sample in a study of T cell changes during pregnancy in multiple sclerosis. Only in-frame clones appear in the TCRdb table, and some are missing; sequencing was by immunoSEQ multiplex PCR. The sample has approximately 100,000 clones; more than 85% are singletons. This specimen consisted of peripheral blood, obtained in the second trimester of pregnancy. Source of these receptors: a female donor with multiple sclerosis, enrolled in a pregnancy study.

CDR3 region: CASSRDSRLTQYF. The CDR3 DNA sequence: TGTGCCAGCAGCCGGGACTCTCGTCTCACCCAGTACTTC. V usage is TRBV5-4 and J usage is TRBJ2-5; tentatively, D is TRBD2 (6 bases). CDR1 is SGHNT and CDR2 is YYREEE in the germline V gene (reference sequence). The CDR3 is 13 amino acids. The V gene lost 4 bases and the J gene lost 8 bases, with 15 bases spanning the gap.

CDR3 in amino acids: CASSEWATYEQYF. DNA for the CDR3: TGTGCCAGCAGTGAATGGGCGACCTACGAGCAGTACTTC. The chain couples TRBV25-1 to TRBJ2-7; D not certain. V was clipped by 1 base and J by 2 bases, with 6 bases between them. Germline lookup yields CDR1 MGHDK and CDR2 SYGVNS. This CDR3 spans 13 amino acids.

This chain joins TRBV6-5 and TRBJ2-7, with 7 bases that match TRBD1. The CDR3 sequence is 13 residues long. With 5 bases clipped from V and 3 bases from J, the junction kept 4 bases outside the gene matches. The germline CDR1 and CDR2 sequences are MNHEY and SVGAGI. The CDR3 region has the DNA TGTGCCAGCAGTCTGGGACAGAACTACGAGCAGTACTTC. It encodes CASSLGQNYEQYF.

V and J are TRBV28 and TRBJ2-7; possibly TRBD1 for D (5 bases). Germline assignment: CDR1 MDHEN and CDR2 SYDVKM. V gave up 2 bases and J gave up 2 bases, with 13 bases separating them. The CDR3 is made up of 15 amino acids. The CDR3 region is CASSLVGAAAYEQYF. The CDR3 DNA is TGTGCCAGCAGTTTAGTAGGGGCGGCCGCCTACGAGCAGTACTTC.

This chain uses TRBV2 with TRBJ2-7, with TRBD1 as a possible D gene (5 bases). Trimming pared 8 bases from V and 9 bases from J, leaving 17 bases between. The CDR3 sequence is 12 residues long. The germline V gene encodes CDR1 SNHLY and CDR2 FYNNEI. The CDR3 reads CASLGGAEAQYF. The CDR3 coding sequence is TGTGCCAGCTTGGGTGGGGCTGAAGCGCAGTACTTC.

This chain joins TRBV28 and TRBJ1-4; 10 bases are shared with TRBD1. The CDR3 covers 14 residues. V lost 6 bases and J lost 10; bases outside the gene matches: 8. Germline CDR1 and CDR2: MDHEN and SYDVKM. This chain's CDR3 is CASRLGTGDAKLFF. In DNA form, the CDR3 reads TGTGCCAGCAGACTCGGGACAGGGGATGCAAAACTGTTTTTT.

This chain links TRBV7-2 with TRBJ2-3; D not resolved. Trimming removed 3 bases at V and 6 bases at J, with 16 bases between. Looked up from germline, CDR1 is SGHTA and CDR2 is FQGNSA. The CDR3 is made up of 15 amino acids. Here the CDR3 reads CASSLFFSSRDTQYF. The CDR3 DNA follows: TGTGCCAGCAGCTTGTTCTTCTCTTCGAGGGATACGCAGTATTTT.

In its sample, this clone was seen once. The V and J genes are TRBV18 and TRBJ2-5; D might be TRBD2 (5 bases). Germline loops: CDR1 KGHSH, CDR2 LQKENI. The length of the CDR3 is 14 residues. Trimming stripped 2 bases from V and 5 bases from J, with 12 bases between. Here the CDR3 reads CASSPGSRWETQYF. DNA of the CDR3: TGTGCCAGCTCACCAGGGAGCAGGTGGGAGACCCAGTACTTC.

This rearrangement joins TRBV7-9 to TRBJ2-7; TRBD1 aligns across 7 bases. V was pared by 4 bases and J by 7 bases, with 10 bases of the junction left unmatched. This CDR3 has 14 residues. CDR1 is SEHNR, CDR2 FQNEAQ, per germline (reference sequence). The CDR3 DNA is TGTGCCAGCAGCTCGACAGGGTCGGGTAGGGAGCAGTACTTC. Its translation: CASSSTGSGREQYF. Looking up the rest from reference TRBV7-9 and TRBJ2-7 gives the full variable domain: DTGVSQNPRHKITKRGQNVTFRCDPISEHNRLYWYRQTLGQGPEFLTYFQNEAQLEKSRLLSDRFSAERPKGSFSTLEIQRTEQGDSAMYLCASSSTGSGREQYFGPGTRLTVT.

This rearrangement joins TRBV10-2 to TRBJ1-5; tentatively, D is TRBD1 (5 bases). CDR3 length: 15 residues. Germline lookup yields CDR1 WSHSY and CDR2 SAAADI. Trimming cost V 4 bases and J 6 bases, with 16 bases left between them. CDR3 DNA sequence: TGCGCCAGCAGTGCCCTGGGGGGTTCGAGTCAGCCCCAGCATTTT. Its translation: CASSALGGSSQPQHF.

This chain joins TRBV28 and TRBJ2-5; 14 bases map to TRBD2. Per the germline V gene, CDR1 is MDHEN and CDR2 is SYDVKM. After removal of 6 bases from V and 5 bases from J, the junction contained 5 bases not matched to a gene. The CDR3 totals 15 residues. The CDR3 protein is CASSRRLAGGETQYF. The CDR3 DNA is TGTGCCAGCAGCCGCCGACTAGCGGGAGGGGAGACCCAGTACTTC.

V is TRBV7-3 and J is TRBJ2-1; TRBD2 agrees at 15 bases. V lost 5 bases to trimming and J lost 8 bases; unmatched junction nucleotides: 16. CDR1 is SGHTA, CDR2 FQGTGA, per germline. The CDR3 has 19 amino acids. The DNA of the CDR3 is TGTGCCAGCAGCACCGGGACTAGCGGGAGGCGCGGCCAGCGCGATGAGCAGTTCTTC. It translates to CASSTGTSGRRGQRDEQFF. The whole variable domain, remainder taken from reference TRBV7-3 and TRBJ2-1, is GAGVSQTPSNKVTEKGKYVELRCDPISGHTALYWYRQSLGQGPEFLIYFQGTGAADDSGLPNDRFFAVRPEGSVSTLKIQRTERGDSAVYLCASSTGTSGRRGQRDEQFFGPGTRLTVL.

Worth noting for this clone: One end of the junction does not line up with germline, which may come from a read error. This chain uses TRBV7-2 with TRBJ2-7, with TRBD2 matching over 10 bases. In germline, CDR1 is SGHTA, CDR2 FQGNSA. This CDR3 has 14 residues. CDR3 sequence (DNA): TGTGCCAGCAGCTTAGCGGGGCTAGCGGGAGTACTGTCCTTC. Translating it yields CASSLAGLAGVLSF.

The V gene is TRBV5-1, the J gene TRBJ2-7, with D unresolved. From germline, CDR1 is SGHRS and CDR2 YFSETQ. The germline V and J ends were trimmed by 0 bases and 3 bases, with 7 bases remaining between them. CDR3 length equals 13 residues. Here the CDR3 DNA reads TGCGCCAGCAGCTTGGACAGCTACTACGAGCAGTACTTC. This gives the protein CASSLDSYYEQYF.

V gene TRBV28 combines with J gene TRBJ2-2; 10 bases map to TRBD2. Germline CDR1 is MDHEN and CDR2 is SYDVKM. V shed 10 bases, J shed 5 bases, and the junction held 13 bases outside the gene matches. The CDR3 has 16 amino acids. The CDR3: CATARTSGKGTGELFF. CDR3 nucleotides: TGTGCCACCGCGAGAACTAGCGGGAAAGGGACCGGGGAGCTGTTTTTT. The full variable domain, its missing parts supplied by reference TRBV28 and TRBJ2-2, is DVKVTQSSRYLVKRTGEKVFLECVQDMDHENMFWYRQDPGLGLRLIYFSYDVKMKEKGDIPEGYSVSREKKERFSLILESASTNQTSMYLCATARTSGKGTGELFFGEGSRLTVL.

This clone has only one observation. The chain has TRBV5-1 and TRBJ2-4, with TRBD1 matching 9 bases. The germline CDR1 and CDR2 sequences are SGHRS and YFSETQ. CDR3 length equals 15 residues. J lost 8 bases, V lost 4 bases, and 10 bases had no gene match. CDR3 sequence (DNA): TGCGCCAGCAGCCTTATTGGACAGGGGCAGGACATTCAGTACTTC. Translation gives CASSLIGQGQDIQYF.

The chain's CDR3 is CASSGTRIDEKLFF. In nucleotides, the CDR3 is TGTGCCAGCAGTGGGACTCGGATCGATGAAAAACTGTTTTTT. The V gene is TRBV2, the J gene TRBJ1-4; D not certain. V gave up 4 bases and J gave up 6 bases, with 12 bases separating them. The CDR3 runs 14 residues. CDR1 and CDR2 (germline): SNHLY, FYNNEI.

The chain recombines TRBV28 with TRBJ2-1; possible D gene TRBD2, 6 bases. The V gene lost 5 bases and the J gene lost 10 bases, with 18 bases spanning the gap. The CDR3 loop spans 14 amino acids. CDR1 and CDR2 from the germline V gene are MDHEN and SYDVKM. The DNA of the CDR3 is TGTGCCAGCAGTCCGGGACTCGTGGATTGGGAGCAGTTCTTC. Translation gives CASSPGLVDWEQFF.

The J gene is TRBJ1-4, the V gene TRBV27, with TRBD1 matching over 8 bases. This CDR3 has 16 amino acids. CDR1 MNHEY and CDR2 SMNVEV come from the germline V gene (reference sequence). J was trimmed by 10 bases and V by 5 bases; bases with no gene match: 15. CDR3 coding DNA: TGTGCCAGCAGTCCGGAGTCGAGACAGGGGAGGGGAAAACTGTTTTTT. As protein: CASSPESRQGRGKLFF.

This chain joins TRBV7-9 and TRBJ2-1, with 9 bases aligning to TRBD1. This CDR3 region has 16 residues. Germline CDR1 is SEHNR and CDR2 is FQNEAQ (reference sequence). V dropped 5 bases and J dropped 4; count of bases not matched to a gene: 9. The CDR3 DNA is TGTGCCAGCAGCCCGACCGCGGGACAGGGATACAATGAGCAGTTCTTC. It is translated as CASSPTAGQGYNEQFF.

The V call is TRBV6-1, the J call TRBJ1-5; D not resolved. Germline values: CDR1 MNHNS, CDR2 SASEGT. The CDR3 spans 13 residues. V lost 4 bases and J 5 bases, leaving 9 bases between the germline ends. CDR3 bases: TGTGCCAGCAGTGGAGATGATTATCAGCCCCAGCATTTT. Its protein product is CASSGDDYQPQHF.

The V gene is TRBV6-5, the J gene TRBJ1-1; 8 nucleotides match TRBD1. The length of the CDR3 is 14 residues. In germline, CDR1 is MNHEY, CDR2 SVGAGI. Unmatched junction bases numbered 4, after V lost 6 bases and J lost 1 base. The CDR3 DNA reads as TGTGCCAGCAGGAGCCAGGGGGCGAACACTGAAGCTTTCTTT. This gives the protein CASRSQGANTEAFF.

The CDR3 loop is CASSVADRYYGYTF. The CDR3, as DNA: TGTGCCAGCAGCGTAGCCGACAGGTACTATGGCTACACCTTC. The chain couples TRBV9 to TRBJ1-2; D may be TRBD1 (6 bases). The CDR3 consists of 14 residues. The V end was cut by 0 bases, the J end by 3 bases, with 9 bases between. Germline V gene sequence: CDR1 SGDLS, CDR2 YYNGEE.

The rearrangement uses TRBV20-1 and TRBJ2-1; TRBD2 is a possible D gene (5 bases). Germline CDR1 DFQATT, CDR2 SNEGSKA (reference sequence). The CDR3 has 11 amino acids. V lost 6 bases and J lost 6, with 9 bases in between. The CDR3 DNA reads as TGCAGTGCCAAACTAGTCAATGAGCAGTTCTTC. Translated: CSAKLVNEQFF.

This clone was seen a handful of times. The V and J genes are TRBV27 and TRBJ2-3; TRBD2 matches at 7 bases. This CDR3 region has 16 residues. CDR1 and CDR2 from the germline V gene are MNHEY and SMNVEV (reference sequence). V gave up 2 bases and J gave up 4 bases; unmatched junction bases: 9. CDR3 DNA sequence: TGTGCCAGCAGTTTACGAGCGGGACTATATGCAGATACGCAGTATTTT. Its protein product is CASSLRAGLYADTQYF.

This sequence joins TRBV19 and TRBJ1-5; the match to TRBD1 covers 7 bases. The length of the CDR3 is 15 residues. The ends lost 7 bases at V and 10 bases at J; junction bases unmatched: 16. Germline loops: CDR1 LNHDA, CDR2 SQIVND (reference sequence). The CDR3 DNA is TGTGCCAGTACCACCGGGGGACAGATCCTGTTTCCCCAGCATTTT. Translated, it gives CASTTGGQILFPQHF. Together with reference TRBV19 and TRBJ1-5, the CDR3 gives the full variable domain: DGGITQSPKYLFRKEGQNVTLSCEQNLNHDAMYWYRQDPGQGLRLIYYSQIVNDFQKGDIAEGYSVSREKKESFPLTVTSAQKNPTAFYLCASTTGGQILFPQHFGDGTRLSIL.

This chain uses TRBV6-4 with TRBJ2-1; 9 bases line up with TRBD1. This CDR3 spans 14 amino acids. V gave up 6 bases and J gave up 7 bases; unmatched junction bases: 7. Germline-derived CDR1 and CDR2 are MRHNA and SNTAGT. The CDR3 region is CASSRGDRANEQFF. In DNA form, the CDR3 reads TGTGCCAGCAGCCGCGGGGACAGGGCTAATGAGCAGTTCTTC.

To note about this clone: At one of its ends the junction is not consistent with the germline gene, which may arise from a read error. The CDR3 nucleotides are TGTGCCAGCAGTCGACAGGGCTCCACCTTC. Its translation is CASSRQGSTF. The rearrangement joins TRBV6-1 to TRBJ1-2; TRBD1 aligns across 7 bases. The length of the CDR3 is 10 residues. The V gene's germline CDR1 is MNHNS and CDR2 SASEGT.

The chain links TRBV9 to TRBJ2-5; the D gene is possibly TRBD2 (6 bases). The germline V gene encodes CDR1 SGDLS and CDR2 YYNGEE. Trimming removed 3 bases from V and 3 bases from J, with 18 bases in between. The CDR3 has 16 amino acids. The CDR3 DNA reads TGTGCCAGCAGCGCTTCGGGACTGGGGGGTAAAGAGACCCAGTACTTC. Translating gives CASSASGLGGKETQYF.

J is TRBJ2-7 and V is TRBV5-1, with D maybe TRBD1 (6 bases). Germline V CDR1 and CDR2: SGHRS, YFSETQ. CDR3 length equals 16 residues. V lost 4 bases and J lost 1, with 18 bases in between. CDR3 coding DNA: TGCGCCAGCAGCGTAGACAGGATCGAATTTTCCTACGAGCAGTACTTC. This encodes CASSVDRIEFSYEQYF.